The clone carrying this T cell receptor (beta chain) was observed a handful of times. Preparation of the TCRbeta library used unique molecular identifiers. From the PCR reads, TCRdb called clonotypes with MiXCR, one entry per CDR3 protein. The sample shows about 500,000 distinct CDR3 sequences, approximately 30% of them seen only once. V lost 5 bases and J lost 4, with 17 bases in between. Germline values: CDR1 SGHAT, CDR2 FQDESV (reference sequence). The CDR3 length is 15 residues. This entry is derived from a study of T-cell reconstitution after alpha-beta-depleted transplantation in children. The sequencing here drew on PBMCs from the stem cell graft donor, taken from the stem cell graft. The V and J genes are TRBV11-1 and TRBJ1-1; possibly TRBD1 for D (5 bases). This receptor was obtained from a human donor who donated a stem cell graft to a child with aplastic anemia. CDR3 DNA sequence: TGTGCCAGCAGCGTTCCCGGGACGGATGGCACTGAAGCTTTCTTT. Its translation is CASSVPGTDGTEAFF.